The 13 T cell receptor beta chains given below trace back to one sample, sequenced in a study of cytomegalovirus exposure and HLA in healthy donors. The PCR was carried out with 60 Vbeta primers and 13 Jbeta primers. Produced via immunoSEQ multiplex PCR; TCRdb's table is partial and in-frame only. The data hold more than 75,000 clones, with about four fifths observed a single time. Sequencing used PBMCs. The receptors come from a woman aged 18 to 35 in good health and CMV-seropositive.

The chain links TRBV5-8 to TRBJ1-3; D gene ambiguous. The CDR3 is made up of 15 amino acids. CDR1 and CDR2 (germline): SGHTS, YDEGEE. Trimming left V 4 bases short and J 2 bases short, with 13 bases between. Written as DNA, the CDR3 is TGTGCCAGCAGCCGAGGGTGGTCGGCTGGAAACACCATATATTTT. Translation gives CASSRGWSAGNTIYF.

This clone came up a few times. The rearrangement uses TRBV7-9 and TRBJ1-1; D unresolved. Trimming left V 6 bases short and J 0 bases short, with 5 bases between. The germline CDR1 and CDR2 sequences are SEHNR and FQNEAQ (reference sequence). This CDR3 is built from 12 residues. Written as DNA, the CDR3 is TGTGCCAGCAGGGAGATGAACACTGAAGCTTTCTTT. Protein: CASREMNTEAFF.

There are a few counts of this clone. This chain connects TRBV6-1 to TRBJ1-1; no reliable D call. V was trimmed by 8 bases and J by 3 bases, leaving 16 bases between them. This CDR3 is 14 amino acids long. Germline CDR1 and CDR2: MNHNS and SASEGT. CDR3 residues: CASWWEADDTEAFF. The CDR3 DNA follows: TGTGCCAGCTGGTGGGAGGCGGACGACACTGAAGCTTTCTTT.

The chain combines TRBV4-2 with TRBJ2-5, with 8 bases lining up with TRBD2. The V and J ends lost 4 bases and 4 bases, in that order; junction bases with no gene match: 14. CDR1 and CDR2 (germline): LGHNA, YNFKEQ. The CDR3 runs 17 residues. The CDR3 region is CASSPSWREAAGETQYF. The CDR3 coding sequence is TGTGCCAGCAGCCCATCTTGGCGGGAGGCGGCGGGAGAGACCCAGTACTTC.

V and J are TRBV10-1 and TRBJ2-2; D gene uncertain. This CDR3 has 16 amino acids. The germline V gene encodes CDR1 WNHNN and CDR2 SYGVQD (reference sequence). Trimming shortened V by 0 bases and J by 0 bases, and 8 bases separated the two germline ends. The CDR3 DNA follows: TGCGCCAGCAGTGAGTCATTCCCAGCGAACACCGGGGAGCTGTTTTTT. This encodes CASSESFPANTGELFF.

V gene TRBV13 combines with J gene TRBJ2-7; D is perhaps TRBD2 (5 bases). CDR1 and CDR2 from the germline V gene are PRHDT and FYEKMQ (reference sequence). The CDR3 is 12 residues long. Trimming took off 2 bases at V and 5 bases at J, with 7 bases between the two ends. The CDR3 region has the DNA TGTGCCAGCAGCTTACGAGGGAACGAGCAGTACTTC. Protein sequence: CASSLRGNEQYF. The whole variable domain, remainder taken from reference TRBV13 and TRBJ2-7, is AAGVIQSPRHLIKEKRETATLKCYPIPRHDTVYWYQQGPGQDPQFLISFYEKMQSDKGSIPDRFSAQQFSDYHSELNMSSLELGDSALYFCASSLRGNEQYFGPGTRLTVT.

The chain links TRBV21-1 to TRBJ2-5; the D segment call TRBD2 is taken from the table without a DNA check. TRBV21-1 is recorded as a pseudogene. CDR3 size: 20 residues. CDR3 DNA sequence: TGTGCCAGCAGCGTCCCCGGGGATAAGCGGGAGGGCGCGGAAAAGGAGACCCAGTACTTC. Translated: CASSVPGDKREGAEKETQYF.

The chain combines TRBV6-5 with TRBJ1-2; D might be TRBD1 (6 bases). This CDR3 has 14 residues. Germline CDR1 MNHEY, CDR2 SVGAGI. V was clipped by 6 bases and J by 4 bases, with 15 bases between them. CDR3 residues: CASRAGTNPYGYTF. Here the CDR3 DNA reads TGTGCCAGCAGAGCCGGGACAAACCCCTATGGCTACACCTTC.

This clone showed up just once. The CDR3, as DNA: TGCGCCAGCAGCATTTGGGGGACTAGCGGGGAAGAGACCCAGTACTTC. This sequence encodes CASSIWGTSGEETQYF. The J gene is TRBJ2-5, the V gene TRBV5-1; 13 bases map to TRBD2. The CDR3 runs 16 residues. V dropped 4 bases and J dropped 3; count of bases not matched to a gene: 6. The germline gives CDR1 SGHRS, CDR2 YFSETQ.

The rearrangement uses TRBV5-6 and TRBJ1-2, with 7 bases fitting TRBD1. J was trimmed by 4 bases and V by 0 bases; bases with no gene match: 3. Germline V lookup: CDR1 SGHDT, CDR2 YYEEEE. The CDR3 spans 14 residues. In DNA, the CDR3 is TGTGCCAGCAGCTTGGGGGACAGAAGCTATGGCTACACCTTC. Amino acids: CASSLGDRSYGYTF.

This clone was seen only a few times. The J gene is TRBJ2-5, the V gene TRBV30; 7 bases line up with TRBD1. V was pared by 5 bases and J by 2 bases, with 5 bases of the junction left unmatched. The germline V gene has CDR1 GTSNPN and CDR2 SVGIG (reference sequence). The CDR3 spans 13 residues. This CDR3 is CAWADRLQETQYF. DNA of the CDR3: TGTGCCTGGGCGGACAGGTTACAAGAGACCCAGTACTTC.

This clone was recorded a few times. The chain couples TRBV29-1 to TRBJ1-2; possibly TRBD1 for D (6 bases). CDR3 length: 11 amino acids. CDR1 and CDR2 (germline): SQVTM, ANQGSEA. V lost 6 bases to trimming and J lost 7 bases, with 12 bases between them. The CDR3 bases are TGCAGCGTGTCCGACAGGTCTGGCTACACCTTC. Its translation: CSVSDRSGYTF. Drawing the rest from reference TRBV29-1 and TRBJ1-2, the complete variable domain is SAVISQKPSRDICQRGTSLTIQCQVDSQVTMMFWYRQQPGQSLTLIATANQGSEATYESGFVIDKFPISRPNLTFSTLTVSNMSPEDSSIYLCSVSDRSGYTFGSGTRLTVV.

The V gene is TRBV6-5, the J gene TRBJ2-1; D is possibly TRBD1 (5 bases). V lost 0 bases and J lost 4, with 10 bases in between. Per germline, CDR1 MNHEY and CDR2 SVGAGI. The CDR3 is 15 amino acids. The CDR3 here is CASSYSGKGYNEQFF. CDR3 nucleotide sequence: TGTGCCAGCAGTTACTCTGGGAAGGGGTACAATGAGCAGTTCTTC.